Sequencing of this T cell receptor beta chain was carried out in a study of T cells in Graves' hyperthyroidism and ophthalmopathy. Deletions cut 5 bases from V and 0 bases from J, with 20 bases between. Looked up from germline, CDR1 is SGHVS and CDR2 is FQNEAQ. The length of the CDR3 is 18 residues. Overall study results and limits: Most thyroid clonotypes expanded above 0.001 were also detected in blood.

RNA transcripts were the template for amplifying TCR beta CDR3 regions. First-round RT-PCR with HTBI primers amplified the TCR CDR3 region. A single record per CDR3 protein comes from TCRdb applying MiXCR to the multiplex PCR reads. Of approximately 620,000 distinct CDR3 sequences listed, roughly 16% are singletons. This clonotype was counted ten times or more. Its specificity is not known. The rearrangement links TRBV7-8 to TRBJ2-1, with D perhaps given as TRBD1 or TRBD2 (6 bases each). The sequence was collected from a woman aged 40 to 55 with Graves' ophthalmopathy. Sequenced material: blood. The CDR3 spells CASSAGQFGSLSYNEQFF. CDR3 DNA sequence: TGTGCCAGCAGCGCGGGACAATTCGGGTCTCTCTCCTACAATGAGCAGTTCTTC.